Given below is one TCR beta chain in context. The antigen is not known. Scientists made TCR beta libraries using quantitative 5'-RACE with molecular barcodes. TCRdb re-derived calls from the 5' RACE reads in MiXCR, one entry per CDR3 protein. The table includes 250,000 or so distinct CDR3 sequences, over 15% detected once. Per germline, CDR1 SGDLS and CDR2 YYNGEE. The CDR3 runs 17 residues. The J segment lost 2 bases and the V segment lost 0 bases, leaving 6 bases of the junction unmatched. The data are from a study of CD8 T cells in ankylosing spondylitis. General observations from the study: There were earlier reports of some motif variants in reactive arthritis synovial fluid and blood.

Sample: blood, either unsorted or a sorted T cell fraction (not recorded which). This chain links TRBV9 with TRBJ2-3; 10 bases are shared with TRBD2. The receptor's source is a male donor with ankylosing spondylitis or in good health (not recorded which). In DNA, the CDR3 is TGTGCCAGCAGCGTAGGGACTAGCGGAGACAACACAGATACGCAGTATTTT. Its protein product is CASSVGTSGDNTDTQYF.